The clone carrying this TCR beta chain showed up just a few times. Antigen specificity is unknown. Clones were sequenced by immunoSEQ multiplex PCR, and TCRdb holds only the in-frame ones, with some missing. This table has 130,000 or so clones, more than 80% appearing once. This sample was taken from a study of T cell responses to AZD1222 COVID-19 vaccine. General observations from the study: Among the donors, most were white British and more were female, and clonal diversity was possibly underestimated. In all cases, repertoires were sampled only after the peak T cell response. Compared with day 0, the breadth and depth of the Spike-specific TCR repertoire rose significantly after two doses of AZD1222. Baseline serology detected seropositivity in only a handful of AZD1222 recipients.

Trimming stripped 8 bases from V and 8 bases from J, with 21 bases between. The CDR3 is made up of 15 amino acids. Per the germline V gene, CDR1 is MDHEN and CDR2 is SYDVKM. The sample was peripheral blood, taken on day 0 of AZD1222 vaccination. The chain links TRBV28 to TRBJ1-4; D may be TRBD1 (6 bases). The TCR was taken from an adult in good health. CDR3 sequence: CASHQPGALPEKLFF. In DNA form, the CDR3 reads TGTGCCAGCCACCAACCGGGGGCCCTCCCGGAAAAACTGTTTTTT.